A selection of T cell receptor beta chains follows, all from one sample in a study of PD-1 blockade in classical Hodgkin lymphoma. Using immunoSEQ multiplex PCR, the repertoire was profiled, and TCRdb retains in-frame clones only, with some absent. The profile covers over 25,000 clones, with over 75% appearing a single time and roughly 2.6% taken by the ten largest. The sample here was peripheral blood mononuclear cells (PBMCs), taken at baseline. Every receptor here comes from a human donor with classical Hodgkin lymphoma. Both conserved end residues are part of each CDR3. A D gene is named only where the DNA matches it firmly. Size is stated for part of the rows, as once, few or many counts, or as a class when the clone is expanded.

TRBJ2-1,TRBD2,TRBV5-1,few,CASSLSGLSYNEQFF,TGCGCCAGCAGCCTTAGCGGGCTCTCCTACAATGAGCAGTTCTTC
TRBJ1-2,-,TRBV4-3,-,CASSQENGVASVGYTF,TGCGCCAGCAGCCAAGAAAATGGTGTGGCTTCAGTCGGCTACACCTTC
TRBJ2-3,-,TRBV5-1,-,CASSGTQGTDTQYF,TGCGCCAGCAGCGGGACACAGGGCACAGATACGCAGTATTTT
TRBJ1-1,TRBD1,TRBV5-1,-,CASGQGANTEAFF,TGCGCCAGCGGACAGGGAGCGAACACTGAAGCTTTCTTT
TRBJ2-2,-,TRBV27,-,CASSPSWGDNTGELFF,TGTGCCAGCAGTCCCTCCTGGGGGGATAACACCGGGGAGCTGTTTTTT
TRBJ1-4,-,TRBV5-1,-,CASSQQSAGANEKLFF,TGCGCCAGCAGCCAGCAAAGTGCGGGGGCTAATGAAAAACTGTTTTTT
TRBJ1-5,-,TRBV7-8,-,CASSLWGNQPQHF,TGTGCCAGCAGCTTATGGGGGAATCAGCCCCAGCATTTT
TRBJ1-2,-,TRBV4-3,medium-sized,CASSQDRPGARTF,TGCGCCAGCAGCCAAGACCGACCAGGGGCCAGGACCTTC
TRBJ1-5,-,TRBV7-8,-,CASSSTDTGGLPQHF,TGTGCCAGCAGCTCGACCGACACGGGCGGGTTGCCCCAGCATTTT
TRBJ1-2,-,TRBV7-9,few,CASSHEAPRAFGYTF,TGTGCCAGCAGCCACGAGGCCCCAAGGGCATTCGGCTACACCTTC
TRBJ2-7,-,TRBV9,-,CASSVGGTPHPYEQYF,TGTGCCAGCAGCGTCGGCGGGACACCGCACCCCTACGAGCAGTACTTC
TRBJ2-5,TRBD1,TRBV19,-,CASSRQGNQETQYF,TGTGCCAGTAGCCGACAGGGGAACCAAGAGACCCAGTACTTC
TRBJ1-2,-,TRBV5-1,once,CASSLARTDYGYTF,TGCGCCAGCAGCTTGGCTAGGACAGACTATGGCTACACCTTC
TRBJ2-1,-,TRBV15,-,CATSRGGGYNEQFF,TGTGCCACCAGCCGAGGTGGGGGCTACAATGAGCAGTTCTTC
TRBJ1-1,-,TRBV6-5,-,CASSEAGGTEAFF,TGTGCCAGCAGTGAAGCTGGGGGCACTGAAGCTTTCTTT
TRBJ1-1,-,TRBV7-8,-,CASSLVGNVNTEAFF,TGTGCCAGCAGCTTAGTTGGCAACGTGAACACTGAAGCTTTCTTT
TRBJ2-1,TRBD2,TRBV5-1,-,CASSLMGLAGNEQFF,TGCGCCAGCAGCTTAATGGGACTAGCGGGGAATGAGCAGTTCTTC